The present entry profiles one T cell receptor beta chain with its context. What it recognizes is unknown. V shed 3 bases, J shed 2 bases, and the junction held 7 bases outside the gene matches. CDR1 is SGHRS and CDR2 is YFSETQ in the germline V gene. This CDR3 spans 15 amino acids. The study left out patients who had uncontrolled infection, other autoimmune disease, pregnancy or lactation. Blood was sampled at initial diagnosis of hyperthyroidism, prior to onset of any ophthalmopathy symptoms. These data originate in a study of T cells in Graves' hyperthyroidism and ophthalmopathy. Amplified TCR beta CDR3 regions came from RNA transcripts. In the first-round RT-PCR of the TCR CDR3, the HTBI primer set was used. TCRdb re-analysed the multiplex PCR reads in MiXCR, keeping a single row per CDR3 protein. This table holds under 450,000 distinct CDR3 sequences, roughly 12% found once. Study-wide points: In the blood, most expanded thyroid clonotypes above 0.001 appeared as well.

The chain recombines TRBV5-1 with TRBJ1-2, with TRBD1 matching 7 bases. This sequence was found in a man aged 30-40 years with Graves' hyperthyroidism that later progressed to Graves' ophthalmopathy. Specimen: blood. The CDR3 nucleotides are TGCGCCAGCAGCTGGGGGGTGACAGGGAACTATGGCTACACCTTC. Its translation is CASSWGVTGNYGYTF. The variable domain in full, with the rest retrieved from reference TRBV5-1 and TRBJ1-2, is KAGVTQTPRYLIKTRGQQVTLSCSPISGHRSVSWYQQTPGQGLQFLFEYFSETQRNKGNFPGRFSGRQFSNSRSEMNVSTLELGDSALYLCASSWGVTGNYGYTFGSGTRLTVV.